The 17 T cell receptor beta chains reported below all come from one sample, sequenced in a study of T-cell memory formation after mild COVID-19 listed by TCRdb under 2021. The library was produced with 5' RACE. Sequenced using an Illumina NovaSeq 6000. Through fastp at Q25 and MiXCR, TCRdb rebuilt clones from the public reads, retaining in-frame beta chains. When rows share a CDR3 protein, they turn into one entry using the most common DNA and genes. The sample data list some 120,000 distinct CDR3 sequences, and about 16% of these were observed just once. The top ten clonotypes cover about 15% of the sample. Sample: PBMCs or a T cell subset sorted from them (not recorded which). The receptors shown here come from an adult woman who had mild COVID-19 (a few samples of this study predate the infection). The sample titles of this study are shuffled in the database, so cell type and time point are left out; the donor was told from shared clones.

The gene calls are TRBV5-1 and TRBJ1-2; 7 nucleotides agree with TRBD1. From germline, CDR1 is SGHRS and CDR2 YFSETQ. The length of the CDR3 is 15 residues. V gave up 4 bases and J gave up 8 bases; unmatched junction bases: 14. As DNA, the CDR3 is TGCGCCAGCAGCCCCCCGGGACAGCCATCTAGAGGCTACACCTTC. Translation: CASSPPGQPSRGYTF.

V is TRBV7-9 and J is TRBJ1-1, with D possibly matching TRBD1 (6 bases). The CDR3 runs to 16 residues. Germline values: CDR1 SEHNR, CDR2 FQNEAQ (reference sequence). V lost 3 bases, J lost 4 bases, and 18 bases lay in between. Written as DNA, the CDR3 is TGTGCCAGCAGCTTTCCACAGGGAGGGGTAGGCACTGAAGCTTTCTTT. This codes for CASSFPQGGVGTEAFF.

This chain uses TRBV7-2 with TRBJ2-3, with TRBD2 as a possible D gene (5 bases). CDR1 is SGHTA, CDR2 FQGNSA, per germline. V was cut by 7 bases and J by 2 bases, with 19 bases left in between. This CDR3 has 16 residues. As DNA, the CDR3 is TGTGCCAGCATGGGCGGGCCCGTTCCCTACACAGATACGCAGTATTTT. Translated: CASMGGPVPYTDTQYF.

This clonotype was counted between two and nine times. This chain links TRBV4-1 with TRBJ2-7; D gene unclear. The CDR3 loop spans 15 amino acids. Germline CDR1 reads MGHRA; CDR2 reads YSYEKL. V lost 3 bases to trimming and J lost 3 bases, with 15 bases between them. This CDR3 is CASSHRNSLGYEQYF. In nucleotides, the CDR3 is TGCGCCAGCAGCCACCGAAACTCCCTGGGCTACGAGCAGTACTTC.

This chain joins TRBV2 and TRBJ2-3; TRBD1 matches 9 bases. The germline V gene encodes CDR1 SNHLY and CDR2 FYNNEI. The CDR3 consists of 16 residues. V lost 4 bases and J lost 2; bases outside the gene matches: 7. The CDR3 sequence is CASSADRGIYTDTQYF. The CDR3 DNA follows: TGTGCCAGCAGTGCCGACAGGGGGATTTACACAGATACGCAGTATTTT.

At least ten counts were recorded for this clonotype. The rearrangement uses TRBV12-3 or TRBV12-4 and TRBJ2-1; 7 bases are a match to TRBD2. The junction had 0 bases not matched to a gene; V was cut back by 8 bases and J by 2 bases. This CDR3 is 12 amino acids long. The DNA for the CDR3 is TGTGCCAGCGGGAGGGCCTACAATGAGCAGTTCTTC. Protein sequence: CASGRAYNEQFF.

The rearrangement joins TRBV6-6 to TRBJ2-7, with TRBD2 identical over 7 bases. This CDR3 contains 13 residues. Trimming took 8 bases from V and 3 from J; bases not matched to a gene: 7. CDR1 is MNHNY, CDR2 SVGAGI, per germline (reference sequence). The CDR3 DNA reads as TGTGCCAGCGGGCAGGGAGGGGACTACGAGCAGTACTTC. This translates into CASGQGGDYEQYF.

In this sample, this clonotype turned up a few times. The V call is TRBV5-5, the J call TRBJ2-7; maybe TRBD1 (5 bases). The CDR3 is made up of 15 amino acids. Germline V gene sequence: CDR1 SGHKS, CDR2 YYEKEE (reference sequence). With 2 bases removed from V and 7 bases from J, the gap between germline ends came to 19 bases. In nucleotides, the CDR3 is TGTGCCAGCAGCTTTATGACAGTACTACGAAAAGAGCAGTACTTC. Translated: CASSFMTVLRKEQYF.

This chain connects TRBV11-2 to TRBJ2-1; TRBD2 agrees at 9 bases. The CDR3 covers 13 residues. Germline CDR1 is SGHAT and CDR2 is FQNNGV. J was trimmed by 10 bases and V by 5 bases; bases with no gene match: 6. DNA of the CDR3: TGTGCCAGCAGCCTGGGACTAGCTAGCGAGCAGTTCTTC. This encodes CASSLGLASEQFF.

J is TRBJ2-3 and V is TRBV6-2 or TRBV6-3; no firm D call. Germline V gene lookup returns CDR1 MNHEY and CDR2 SVGEGT. Trimming cost V 3 bases and J 4 bases, with 5 bases left between them. The CDR3 is 12 residues long. The CDR3 region has the DNA TGTGCCAGCAGTTATGAATCAGATACGCAGTATTTT. This gives the protein CASSYESDTQYF.

This chain connects TRBV2 to TRBJ2-3; a possible D gene is TRBD2 (6 bases). The CDR3 sequence is 14 residues long. Germline V gene sequence: CDR1 SNHLY, CDR2 FYNNEI. Trimming left V 6 bases short and J 0 bases short, with 10 bases between. The DNA for the CDR3 is TGTGCCAGCAGGGACTACCCAAGCACAGATACGCAGTATTTT. Amino acids: CASRDYPSTDTQYF.

This clonotype turned up a few times. CDR3: CASSAAGERNEQFF. Here the CDR3 DNA reads TGTGCCAGCAGTGCCGCAGGGGAGCGAAATGAGCAGTTCTTC. The chain joins TRBV6-4 to TRBJ2-1; TRBD1 is a possible D gene (6 bases). V was trimmed by 4 bases and J by 7 bases, leaving 14 bases between them. The CDR3 is 14 amino acids. In germline, CDR1 is MRHNA, CDR2 SNTAGT.

V usage is TRBV5-6 and J usage is TRBJ1-2; D perhaps matches TRBD1 (6 bases). The germline gives CDR1 SGHDT, CDR2 YYEEEE. V was clipped by 0 bases and J by 2 bases, with 8 bases between them. The CDR3 spans 14 residues. The chain's CDR3 is CASSLGTDNYGYTF. As DNA, the CDR3 is TGTGCCAGCAGCTTGGGGACAGACAACTATGGCTACACCTTC.

This clonotype has just a few counts. The chain's CDR3 is CASSDGTGATYEQYF. In DNA, the CDR3 is TGTGCCAGCAGTGACGGGACAGGGGCGACCTACGAGCAGTACTTC. The genes are TRBV6-2 or TRBV6-3 and TRBJ2-7, with TRBD1 matching 10 bases. CDR3 size: 15 residues. Unmatched junction bases numbered 6, after V lost 5 bases and J lost 2 bases. Per germline, CDR1 MNHEY and CDR2 SVGEGT.

This chain uses TRBV7-3 with TRBJ2-2, with D uncertain. V was pared by 6 bases and J by 4 bases, with 15 bases between. Germline CDR1 reads SGHTA; CDR2 reads FQGTGA. The CDR3 is 15 residues long. The CDR3 sequence: CASRKIGSVTGELFF. The CDR3 DNA reads as TGTGCCAGCAGGAAAATCGGTTCAGTCACCGGGGAGCTGTTTTTT.

The CDR3 nucleotides read TGTGCCAGCCGCCCTCGCCGGGGGGGATCCTACAATGAGCAGTTCTTC. It specifies CASRPRRGGSYNEQFF. The chain couples TRBV7-9 to TRBJ2-1, with 8 bases identical to TRBD2. The CDR3 is 16 residues long. Looked up from germline, CDR1 is SEHNR and CDR2 is FQNEAQ (reference sequence). The junction had 10 bases not matched to a gene; V was cut back by 8 bases and J by 1 base.

This clonotype has ten or more counts. CDR3 loop: CASSHLLWAGSTAGTEAFF. The CDR3 DNA follows: TGCGCCAGCAGCCACCTCTTATGGGCAGGGTCAACGGCGGGTACTGAAGCTTTCTTT. V and J are TRBV4-1 and TRBJ1-1; TRBD1 is a possible D gene (5 bases). CDR3 length: 19 residues. Germline V gene lookup returns CDR1 MGHRA and CDR2 YSYEKL. V lost 3 bases and J lost 5, with 28 bases in between.